Shown below are 17 T cell receptor beta chains from a single sample sequenced in a study of blood T cell repertoires in COVID-19. Assay used: immunoSEQ multiplex PCR; TCRdb lists only in-frame clones, some missing. The sample includes about 230,000 clones, around 84% of them seen just once. The specimen sequenced was peripheral blood. These receptors were collected from a middle-aged man who had recovered from COVID-19.

CDR3 in DNA: TGTGCCAGTAGTAAGGGACTAGCGCAAGAGACCCAGTACTTC. Protein sequence: CASSKGLAQETQYF. V gene TRBV19 combines with J gene TRBJ2-5, with 10 bases fitting TRBD2. The CDR3 runs 14 residues. J gave up 2 bases and V 4 bases, and 1 base lay outside the gene matches. CDR1 LNHDA and CDR2 SQIVND come from the germline V gene (reference sequence).

This rearrangement joins TRBV3-1 (or the pseudogene TRBV3-2) to TRBJ2-7, with 7 bases matching TRBD2. This CDR3 has 14 residues. The trim removed 5 bases at V and 2 bases at J, leaving 6 bases unmatched. Germline V lookup: CDR1 LGHDT, CDR2 YNNKEL (reference sequence). This CDR3 reads CASSGSGIAYEQYF. DNA for the CDR3: TGTGCCAGCAGCGGGAGCGGGATTGCCTACGAGCAGTACTTC.

The sample holds a few counts of this clone. The chain couples TRBV25-1 to TRBJ2-1; TRBD1 agrees at 8 bases. Germline V gene data show CDR1 as MGHDK and CDR2 as SYGVNS. CDR3 length: 15 residues. J gave up 8 bases and V 5 bases, and 11 bases lay outside the gene matches. The CDR3 sequence is CASSFKWSGGDEQFF. The CDR3 DNA follows: TGTGCCAGCAGTTTCAAGTGGTCAGGGGGCGATGAGCAGTTCTTC.

The chain recombines TRBV29-1 with TRBJ2-3; tentative D call: TRBD2 (6 bases). The V end lost 5 bases, the J end lost 4 bases, and 10 bases lay between the germline ends. The CDR3 is 12 amino acids. Germline V gives CDR1 SQVTM, CDR2 ANQGSEA. The CDR3 region has the DNA TGCAGCGTTACACTAGCCCCAGATACGCAGTATTTT. It encodes CSVTLAPDTQYF.

In its sample, this clone was seen once. The chain carries TRBV7-2 and TRBJ2-1, with 12 bases matching TRBD2. V dropped 6 bases and J dropped 7; count of bases not matched to a gene: 4. Germline values: CDR1 SGHTA, CDR2 FQGNSA. The CDR3 extends over 14 amino acids. CDR3 in amino acids: CASRTSGSGNEQFF. DNA of the CDR3: TGTGCCAGCAGGACTAGCGGGAGTGGGAATGAGCAGTTCTTC.

The V and J genes are TRBV9 and TRBJ1-4, with TRBD1 as a possible D gene (6 bases). Germline V lookup: CDR1 SGDLS, CDR2 YYNGEE. The CDR3 length is 17 residues. V lost 4 bases and J lost 8, with 24 bases in between. The CDR3 reads CASSPRGGAAGSEKLFF. The CDR3 DNA is TGTGCCAGCAGCCCCCGTGGGGGGGCCGCGGGTTCGGAAAAACTGTTTTTT.

The rearrangement uses TRBV5-5 and TRBJ2-7; TRBD2 matches at 9 bases. The CDR3 runs 18 residues. The trim removed 4 bases at V and 3 bases at J, leaving 17 bases unmatched. Germline CDR1 reads SGHKS; CDR2 reads YYEKEE (reference sequence). CDR3 residues: CASSLKGTAAGGHYEQYF. CDR3 bases: TGTGCCAGCAGCCTAAAGGGTACGGCAGCGGGGGGTCACTACGAGCAGTACTTC.

The CDR3 loop reads CATSGINGRKNEKLFF. The CDR3 DNA sequence: TGTGCCACCAGTGGAATAAACGGCAGGAAAAATGAAAAACTGTTTTTT. The V call is TRBV24-1, the J call TRBJ1-4, with D hard to call. CDR3 length equals 16 residues. Germline CDR1 KGHDR, CDR2 SFDVKD. The V end lost 5 bases, the J end lost 5 bases, and 17 bases lay between the germline ends.

This chain links TRBV7-9 with TRBJ1-2; 11 bases line up with TRBD1. Germline loops: CDR1 SEHNR, CDR2 FQNEAQ (reference sequence). The CDR3 spans 16 residues. V was clipped by 5 bases and J by 0 bases; unmatched bases: 5. CDR3: CASSPWDRGANYGYTF. Written as DNA, the CDR3 is TGTGCCAGCAGCCCCTGGGACAGGGGGGCTAACTATGGCTACACCTTC.

The chain joins TRBV11-2 to TRBJ2-1, with 8 bases fitting TRBD2. Per the germline V gene, CDR1 is SGHAT and CDR2 is FQNNGV. The V and J ends lost 3 bases and 4 bases, in that order; junction bases with no gene match: 11. This CDR3 has 17 residues. For the CDR3, the DNA is TGTGCCAGCAGCTTCCGCGAGGCGGCTAGCGGGTACAATGAGCAGTTCTTC. Encoded protein: CASSFREAASGYNEQFF.

The J gene is TRBJ1-3, the V gene TRBV3-1 (or the pseudogene TRBV3-2); 7 nucleotides align to TRBD1. Germline-derived CDR1 and CDR2 are LGHDT and YNNKEL (reference sequence). J was trimmed by 3 bases and V by 6 bases; bases with no gene match: 2. CDR3 length: 13 amino acids. The CDR3 spells CASRRQGGNTIYF. The CDR3 nucleotides read TGTGCCAGCAGGCGACAGGGTGGAAACACCATATATTTT.

The chain couples TRBV6-4 to TRBJ2-7; the match to TRBD2 covers 11 bases. CDR3 length: 17 residues. Germline V lookup: CDR1 MRHNA, CDR2 SNTAGT. V shed 0 bases, J shed 4 bases, and the junction held 8 bases outside the gene matches. CDR3 sequence (DNA): TGTGCCAGCAGTGACTCGCTACTAGCGGGAGTAATGTACGAGCAGTACTTC. This translates into CASSDSLLAGVMYEQYF.

The V and J genes are TRBV6-5 and TRBJ1-5; D remains unclear. With 7 bases removed from V and 0 bases from J, the gap between germline ends came to 13 bases. The CDR3 has 15 residues. Germline V lookup: CDR1 MNHEY, CDR2 SVGAGI. CDR3 nucleotides: TGTGCCAGCATGGCGGTCGGAGGTAGCAATCAGCCCCAGCATTTT. Translating it yields CASMAVGGSNQPQHF.

This clone was recorded only once. V is TRBV6-5 and J is TRBJ2-1; TRBD2 aligns across 7 bases. From germline, CDR1 is MNHEY and CDR2 SVGAGI. The CDR3 is 14 amino acids. V shed 4 bases and J 5 bases; nucleotides not matched to a gene: 5. In DNA form, the CDR3 reads TGTGCCAGCAGTTCCGGGACTACTCACAATGAGCAGTTCTTC. Amino acid sequence: CASSSGTTHNEQFF.

The V gene is TRBV18, the J gene TRBJ2-2, with a tentative D call TRBD2 (6 bases). The germline V gene has CDR1 KGHSH and CDR2 LQKENI. The CDR3 is 16 amino acids. Deletions cut 0 bases from V and 4 bases from J, with 12 bases between. Here the CDR3 DNA reads TGTGCCAGCTCACCACCGGCGTCCGGGGGCACCGGGGAGCTGTTTTTT. Its translation is CASSPPASGGTGELFF.

The V and J genes are TRBV3-1 (or the pseudogene TRBV3-2) and TRBJ2-5; unclear D gene. The CDR3 runs to 14 residues. Germline loops: CDR1 LGHDT, CDR2 YNNKEL (reference sequence). V lost 0 bases, J lost 4 bases, and 9 bases lay in between. CDR3 sequence: CASSQDPRRETQYF. CDR3 bases: TGTGCCAGCAGCCAAGATCCCAGGCGAGAGACCCAGTACTTC.

As for this clone: Other DNA sequences in the sample encode the same CDR3. This chain links TRBV5-1 with TRBJ2-7, with 8 bases identical to TRBD1. V shed 0 bases, J shed 2 bases, and the junction held 1 base outside the gene matches. This CDR3 region has 14 residues. Germline CDR1 and CDR2: SGHRS and YFSETQ. CDR3 DNA sequence: TGCGCCAGCAGCTTGGTGGACAGGGCCTACGAGCAGTACTTC. Amino acids: CASSLVDRAYEQYF.